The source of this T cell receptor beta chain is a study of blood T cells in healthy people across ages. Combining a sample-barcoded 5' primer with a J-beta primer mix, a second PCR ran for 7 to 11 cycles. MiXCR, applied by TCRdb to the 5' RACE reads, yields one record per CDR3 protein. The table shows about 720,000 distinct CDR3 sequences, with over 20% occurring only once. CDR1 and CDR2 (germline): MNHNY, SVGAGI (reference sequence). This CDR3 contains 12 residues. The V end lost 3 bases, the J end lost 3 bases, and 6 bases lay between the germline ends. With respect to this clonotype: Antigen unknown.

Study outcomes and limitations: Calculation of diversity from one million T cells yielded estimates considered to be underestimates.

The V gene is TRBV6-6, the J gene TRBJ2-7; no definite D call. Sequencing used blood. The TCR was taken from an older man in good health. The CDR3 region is CASSYTRYEQYV. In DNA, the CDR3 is TGTGCCAGCAGTTATACCCGCTACGAGCAGTACGTC.